Shown below are 18 T cell receptor beta chains from a single sample sequenced in a study of STAT5B mutations in CD4+ large granular lymphocyte leukemia. TCRdb's table, derived via immunoSEQ multiplex PCR, lists solely in-frame clones and lacks some. The sample consists of roughly 30,000 clones, roughly 70% of them appearing once. Sequences were obtained from CD4+ T cells from blood buffy coats. The source is a human donor in good health.

V gene TRBV10-3 combines with J gene TRBJ2-3; D is possibly TRBD1 or TRBD2 (5 bases each). V lost 0 bases to trimming and J lost 1 base, with 8 bases between them. This CDR3 spans 15 amino acids. Germline assignment: CDR1 ENHRY and CDR2 SYGVKD. Here the CDR3 reads CAISESMGGTDTQYF. CDR3 DNA sequence: TGTGCCATCAGTGAGTCGATGGGGGGCACAGATACGCAGTATTTT.

The V and J genes are TRBV15 and TRBJ2-5, with 14 bases fitting TRBD2. Germline-derived CDR1 and CDR2 are LNHNV and YYDKDF (reference sequence). The length of the CDR3 is 18 residues. After removal of 4 bases from V and 1 base from J, the junction contained 8 bases not matched to a gene. CDR3 sequence reads: CATSKGLAGDSLQETQYF. For the CDR3, the DNA is TGTGCCACCAGCAAGGGACTAGCGGGGGACTCCCTCCAAGAGACCCAGTACTTC.

This clone was detected only once. The chain combines TRBV7-2 with TRBJ2-3; D is possibly TRBD1 or TRBD2 (6 bases each). Trimming pared 5 bases from V and 6 bases from J, leaving 12 bases between. CDR1 is SGHTA and CDR2 is FQGNSA in the germline V gene. The CDR3 is 13 residues long. This chain's CDR3 is CASSPVGGDTQYF. The CDR3 nucleotides are TGTGCCAGCAGCCCAGTAGGGGGGGATACGCAGTATTTT.

The rearrangement uses TRBV7-2 and TRBJ2-7; the match to TRBD1 covers 10 bases. V lost 1 base, J lost 2 bases, and 2 bases stayed unmatched. The germline V gene has CDR1 SGHTA and CDR2 FQGNSA. The CDR3 runs to 15 residues. DNA for the CDR3: TGTGCCAGCAGCTTAGAAGGGACAGGGGCCTACGAGCAGTACTTC. It translates to CASSLEGTGAYEQYF.

The chain combines TRBV7-2 with TRBJ1-3; D remains unclear. The CDR3 runs to 14 residues. From germline, CDR1 is SGHTA and CDR2 FQGNSA. Trimming cost V 5 bases and J 9 bases, with 17 bases left between them. The CDR3 bases are TGTGCCAGCAGCCCCGGGCCCACGGCAGGCACCATATATTTT. This gives the protein CASSPGPTAGTIYF.

This clone was detected only a few times. The chain uses TRBV15 and TRBJ2-3; 13 bases map to TRBD2. Trimming cost V 0 bases and J 4 bases; bases outside gene matches: 10. Germline V CDR1 and CDR2: LNHNV, YYDKDF (reference sequence). The CDR3 is made up of 19 amino acids. CDR3: CATSRDQPLGTSGADTQYF. CDR3 DNA: TGTGCCACCAGCAGAGATCAACCCCTAGGGACTAGCGGGGCAGATACGCAGTATTTT.

This clone was seen more than once but under ten times. CDR3 amino acids: CASYTGDTEAFF. Here the CDR3 DNA reads TGTGCCAGCTATACCGGAGACACTGAAGCTTTCTTT. This chain uses TRBV6-5 with TRBJ1-1; D remains ambiguous. The CDR3 runs to 12 residues. Germline loops: CDR1 MNHEY, CDR2 SVGAGI. V gave up 8 bases and J gave up 3 bases, with 10 bases separating them.

The chain has TRBV27 and TRBJ2-1; 7 nucleotides agree with TRBD1. The germline V gene has CDR1 MNHEY and CDR2 SMNVEV (reference sequence). J gave up 2 bases and V 5 bases, and 6 bases lay outside the gene matches. This CDR3 is 15 amino acids long. CDR3: CASSIDRDPYNEQFF. The CDR3 region has the DNA TGTGCCAGCAGTATAGACAGGGACCCCTACAATGAGCAGTTCTTC.

The rearrangement joins TRBV9 to TRBJ2-6; maybe TRBD1 (6 bases). Germline V CDR1 and CDR2: SGDLS, YYNGEE. Trimming removed 7 bases from V and 2 bases from J, with 13 bases in between. The CDR3 contains 15 residues. CDR3 bases: TGTGCCAGCTCAGGGGTCGCAACTGGGGCCAACGTCCTGACTTTC. Translation gives CASSGVATGANVLTF.

This clone was counted a few times. This chain links TRBV6-1 with TRBJ2-1; 10 bases are shared with TRBD2. The CDR3 covers 15 residues. Trimming cost V 5 bases and J 9 bases; bases outside gene matches: 10. Per the germline V gene, CDR1 is MNHNS and CDR2 is SASEGT. The CDR3 loop is CASSSLAGERGEQFF. CDR3 nucleotides: TGTGCCAGCAGTTCTCTAGCGGGGGAAAGAGGTGAGCAGTTCTTC.

The CDR3 DNA reads TGCGCCAGCAGCTTGGGGCAGGGGGGGTCCTACAATGAGCAGTTCTTC. This translates into CASSLGQGGSYNEQFF. J is TRBJ2-1 and V is TRBV5-1, with D perhaps being TRBD1 or TRBD2 (7 bases each). With 0 bases removed from V and 1 base from J, the gap between germline ends came to 11 bases. Germline loops: CDR1 SGHRS, CDR2 YFSETQ. The CDR3 totals 16 residues.

V usage is TRBV28 and J usage is TRBJ2-3, with TRBD1 identical over 7 bases. The trim removed 3 bases at V and 3 bases at J, leaving 6 bases unmatched. The CDR3 contains 15 residues. The germline CDR1 and CDR2 sequences are MDHEN and SYDVKM. CDR3 sequence reads: CASSFSDRVTDTQYF. The CDR3 nucleotides read TGTGCCAGCAGTTTTAGCGACAGGGTTACAGATACGCAGTATTTT. The complete variable domain, with remaining parts taken from reference TRBV28 and TRBJ2-3, reads DVKVTQSSRYLVKRTGEKVFLECVQDMDHENMFWYRQDPGLGLRLIYFSYDVKMKEKGDIPEGYSVSREKKERFSLILESASTNQTSMYLCASSFSDRVTDTQYFGPGTRLTVL.

The gene calls are TRBV6-6 and TRBJ1-5; D gene ambiguous. From germline, CDR1 is MNHNY and CDR2 SVGAGI (reference sequence). The ends were cut back, 1 base at V and 4 bases at J, with 5 bases in the middle. This CDR3 spans 13 amino acids. CDR3 amino acids: CASSYLGNQPQHF. CDR3 DNA sequence: TGTGCCAGCAGTTACTTGGGTAATCAGCCCCAGCATTTT.

This clone was detected only a few times. The J gene is TRBJ2-1, the V gene TRBV9; weak D call: TRBD1 (6 bases). Trimming took off 3 bases at V and 8 bases at J, with 12 bases between the two ends. From germline, CDR1 is SGDLS and CDR2 YYNGEE. The CDR3 is 13 amino acids. This CDR3 is CASSARGRDEQFF. The CDR3 DNA reads as TGTGCCAGCAGCGCCAGGGGAAGAGATGAGCAGTTCTTC. The full variable domain, its missing parts supplied by reference TRBV9 and TRBJ2-1, is DSGVTQTPKHLITATGQRVTLRCSPRSGDLSVYWYQQSLDQGLQFLIQYYNGEERAKGNILERFSAQQFPDLHSELNLSSLELGDSALYFCASSARGRDEQFFGPGTRLTVL.

This chain uses TRBV10-1 with TRBJ1-2; D perhaps matches TRBD1 (6 bases). CDR3 length: 17 amino acids. The V and J ends lost 3 bases and 2 bases respectively, with 19 bases between them. Per the germline V gene, CDR1 is WNHNN and CDR2 is SYGVQD (reference sequence). DNA for the CDR3: TGCGCCAGCAGTGACGTAAGATGTGCAGGGGTAAACTATGGCTACACCTTC. It yields the protein CASSDVRCAGVNYGYTF.

The chain couples TRBV4-1 to TRBJ2-7; D is uncertain. The ends were cut back, 3 bases at V and 0 bases at J, with 12 bases in the middle. Germline-derived CDR1 and CDR2 are MGHRA and YSYEKL. The CDR3 has 15 residues. The CDR3 sequence: CASSHWPRGSYEQYF. CDR3 DNA: TGCGCCAGCAGCCACTGGCCCAGAGGCTCCTACGAGCAGTACTTC.

This clone was counted a few times. The chain combines TRBV19 with TRBJ2-7, with TRBD1 identical over 8 bases. Unmatched junction bases numbered 5, after V lost 5 bases and J lost 5 bases. Germline CDR1 is LNHDA and CDR2 is SQIVND (reference sequence). The CDR3 contains 13 residues. CDR3 sequence: CASSETGENEQYF. In nucleotides, the CDR3 is TGTGCCAGTAGTGAGACAGGGGAGAACGAGCAGTACTTC.

The V gene is TRBV18, the J gene TRBJ1-5; the D is unclear. Germline V gene sequence: CDR1 KGHSH, CDR2 LQKENI. The CDR3 covers 14 residues. Deletions cut 2 bases from V and 2 bases from J, with 7 bases between. CDR3 in DNA: TGTGCCAGCTCACCAACCGGGGGCAATCAGCCCCAGCATTTT. Translation gives CASSPTGGNQPQHF.